This TCR beta chain stems from a study of tumor-infiltrating lymphocytes in primary liver carcinoma. Turning to the study itself: Surgeons treated the primary liver carcinoma of the patients by surgical resection. Patients were both men and women, whose ages ran from 30 to 69 years.

With a constant-region primer, TCR beta cDNA was made from 500 ng of total RNA. Three nested multiplex PCR rounds, a slightly modified ARM-PCR, produced the libraries for TCR beta. The first two PCR rounds used TRBV1-TRBV30 primers with a Cbeta primer, nine to ten cycles each. MiXCR was run by TCRdb on the multiplex PCR reads, yielding one entry per CDR3 protein. The sample lists around 170,000 distinct CDR3 sequences; 50% to 75% were seen once. The authors took blood RNA from unsorted whole blood and also extracted germline DNA. The patients, who had chronic HBV infection, were treatment-naive (untreated). From germline, CDR1 is SEHNR and CDR2 FQNEAQ (reference sequence). This CDR3 has 13 residues. The V and J ends lost 7 bases and 6 bases, in that order; junction bases with no gene match: 8.

V is TRBV7-9 and J is TRBJ2-7; 8 bases are a match to TRBD2. Sequenced: peripheral blood. This TCR came from a man aged 40-49 years with primary liver carcinoma and hepatitis B virus infection. Written as DNA, the CDR3 is TGTGCCAGCACCTACGGGAGGGTACTCGAGCAGTACTTC. This sequence encodes CASTYGRVLEQYF.